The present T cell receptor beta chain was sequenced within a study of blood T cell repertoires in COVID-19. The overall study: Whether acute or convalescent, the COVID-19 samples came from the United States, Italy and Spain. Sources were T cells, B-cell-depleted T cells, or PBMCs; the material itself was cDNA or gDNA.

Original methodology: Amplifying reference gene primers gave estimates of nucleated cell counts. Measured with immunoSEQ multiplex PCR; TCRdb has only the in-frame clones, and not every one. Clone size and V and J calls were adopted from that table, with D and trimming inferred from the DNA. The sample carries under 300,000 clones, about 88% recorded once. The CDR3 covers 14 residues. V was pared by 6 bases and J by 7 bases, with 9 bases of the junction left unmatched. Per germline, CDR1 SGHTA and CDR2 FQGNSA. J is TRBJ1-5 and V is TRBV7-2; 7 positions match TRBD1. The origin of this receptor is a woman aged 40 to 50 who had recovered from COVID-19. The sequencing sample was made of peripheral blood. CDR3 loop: CASSSPGQWQPQHF. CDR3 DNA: TGTGCCAGCAGTTCACCGGGACAGTGGCAGCCCCAGCATTTT.